The text below deals with one T cell receptor (beta chain). This sample was included in a study of blood T cell repertoires in COVID-19. Across the study: There were acute and convalescent COVID-19 samples, and they came from the United States, Italy and Spain. Sources were T cells, B-cell-depleted T cells, or PBMCs; the material itself was cDNA or gDNA.

Original methodology: From reference gene primer amplification, estimates of nucleated cell counts were derived. Data came from immunoSEQ multiplex PCR; TCRdb stores just in-frame clones and leaves some out. That table is the source of V, J and clone size, and D and trimming were worked out from the DNA. Of about 59,000 clones in the sample, around 90% were seen once. CDR3 size: 15 residues. The V gene end was trimmed by 4 bases and the J gene end by 5 bases; junction bases not matched to a gene: 6. The V gene's germline CDR1 is MDHEN and CDR2 SYDVKM. This clonotype was sampled from an elderly man with acute or convalescent COVID-19. The sequencing input was peripheral blood. The chain employs TRBV28 and TRBJ1-1; 11 bases match TRBD1. CDR3 in amino acids: CASSSGQGALTEAFF. For the CDR3, the DNA is TGTGCCAGCAGTTCAGGACAGGGGGCGCTGACTGAAGCTTTCTTT.